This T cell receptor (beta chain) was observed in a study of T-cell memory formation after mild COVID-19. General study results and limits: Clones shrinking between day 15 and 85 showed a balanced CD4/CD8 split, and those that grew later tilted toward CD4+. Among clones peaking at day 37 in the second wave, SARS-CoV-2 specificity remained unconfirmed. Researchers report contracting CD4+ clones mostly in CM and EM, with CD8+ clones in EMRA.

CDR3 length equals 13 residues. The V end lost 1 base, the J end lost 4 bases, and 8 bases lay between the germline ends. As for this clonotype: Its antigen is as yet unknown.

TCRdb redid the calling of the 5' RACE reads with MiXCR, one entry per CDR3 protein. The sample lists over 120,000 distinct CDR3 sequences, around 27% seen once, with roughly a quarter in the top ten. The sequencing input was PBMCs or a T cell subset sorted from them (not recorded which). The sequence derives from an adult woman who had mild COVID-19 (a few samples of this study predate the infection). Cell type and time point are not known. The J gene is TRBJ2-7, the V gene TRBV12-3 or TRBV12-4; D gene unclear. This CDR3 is CASSLDGHYEQYF. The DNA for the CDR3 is TGTGCCAGCAGTTTAGACGGGCATTACGAGCAGTACTTC.